The entry below gives a single T cell receptor beta chain sequence along with its context. The source of the sample is a study of blood T cell repertoires in COVID-19. The wider study: Samples came from the United States, Italy and Spain, spanning acute and convalescent COVID-19. Sources were T cells, B-cell-depleted T cells, or PBMCs; the material itself was cDNA or gDNA.

This CDR3 is built from 15 residues. Germline V gene sequence: CDR1 SGHTA, CDR2 FQGNSA. V lost 4 bases and J 10 bases, leaving 22 bases between the germline ends. In the authors' methods: Counts of nucleated cells, estimated from reference gene primer amplification, were obtained. Only in-frame clones appear in the TCRdb table, and some are missing; sequencing was by immunoSEQ multiplex PCR. That table furnishes V, J and clone size, whereas the DNA furnished D and trimming. The sample consists of around 100,000 clones, about 85% of them appearing once. Input material: peripheral blood. This chain joins TRBV7-2 and TRBJ2-5; possible D gene TRBD2, 6 bases. This TCR was sampled from a man in his forties with acute or convalescent COVID-19. In nucleotides, the CDR3 is TGTGCCAGCAGCTGGGGGGTGGGGACCCTTGGGGACCAGTACTTC. Its protein is CASSWGVGTLGDQYF. The full variable domain, with the rest looked up from reference TRBV7-2 and TRBJ2-5, is GAGVSQSPSNKVTEKGKDVELRCDPISGHTALYWYRQSLGQGLEFLIYFQGNSAPDKSGLPSDRFSAERTGGSVSTLTIQRTQQEDSAVYLCASSWGVGTLGDQYFGPGTRLLVL.